This TCR beta chain was observed in a study of cytomegalovirus exposure and HLA in healthy donors. About the study: Early released data had about 80 million unique TCRs, all coming from HLA-typed donors. There were approximately 400 genotyped donors. Of these, roughly 82% fell in the genetic ancestry cluster associated with self-reported Caucasian donors.

General study results and limits: Overall, some 160 TCR beta chains were annotated as cytomegalovirus-associated.

Germline V CDR1 and CDR2: LNHDA, SQIVND (reference sequence). Trimming pared 3 bases from V and 5 bases from J, leaving 10 bases between. The CDR3 runs 14 residues. As to this clone: The antigen is unknown.

The study ran its PCR with 60 Vbeta and 13 Jbeta primers. The table came from immunoSEQ multiplex PCR; TCRdb's copy has only in-frame clones and leaves some out. The data show under 200,000 clones, around 67% seen once. V is TRBV19 and J is TRBJ2-2, with D perhaps TRBD2 (6 bases). The TCR sequence derives from a woman under 30 in good health and CMV-seropositive. Input material: PBMCs. The CDR3 protein is CASSIIRETGELFF. The CDR3 nucleotides are TGTGCCAGTAGTATCATCCGGGAGACCGGGGAGCTGTTTTTT.